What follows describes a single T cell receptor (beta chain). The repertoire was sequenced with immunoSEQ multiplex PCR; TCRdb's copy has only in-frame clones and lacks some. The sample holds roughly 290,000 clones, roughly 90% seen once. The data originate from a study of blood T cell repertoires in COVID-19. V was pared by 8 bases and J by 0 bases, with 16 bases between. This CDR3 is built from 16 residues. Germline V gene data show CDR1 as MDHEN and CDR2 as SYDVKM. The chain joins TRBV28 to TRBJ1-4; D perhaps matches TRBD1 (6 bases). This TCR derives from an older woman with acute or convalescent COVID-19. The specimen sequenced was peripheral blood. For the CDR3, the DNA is TGTGCCAGCGCTCCTTCCGCAGGGGCAACTAATGAAAAACTGTTTTTT. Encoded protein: CASAPSAGATNEKLFF.